This is a list of T cell receptor beta chains from one sample in a study of cytomegalovirus exposure and HLA in healthy donors. Measured with immunoSEQ multiplex PCR; TCRdb has only the in-frame clones, and not every one. Here the sample spans some 150,000 clones, around nine tenths being singletons. Sequences were obtained from PBMCs. These receptor sequences come from a woman in her twenties or thirties in good health and CMV-seronegative. Each CDR3 is given with its conserved first and last residue. Fields, in order: D gene, clone size, J gene, V gene, CDR3 DNA, CDR3 protein. The D gene is left open where the match is weak. Some rows have no size entry. The others give once, few or many, or a class for an expanded clone.

>NA|NA|TRBJ1-1|TRBV4-3
TGCGCCAGCAGCCAAGATCGGGGTTCGAACACTGAAGCTTTCTTT
CASSQDRGSNTEAFF
>TRBD1|NA|TRBJ1-1|TRBV11-3
TGTGCCAGCAGCTTAGGACCGGGACAGGGATACACTGAAGCTTTCTTT
CASSLGPGQGYTEAFF
>TRBD1|NA|TRBJ1-1|TRBV13
TGTGCCAGCAGCTCGGACAGGGGGTTTCAAGCTTTCTTT
CASSSDRGFQAFF
>TRBD1|NA|TRBJ2-7|TRBV6-5
TGTGCCAGCAGTGCCCGACAGGGATACGAGCAGTACTTC
CASSARQGYEQYF
>TRBD1|NA|TRBJ2-7|TRBV6-1
TGTGCCAGCAGTGAACAGGACAGGGCCCCCTACGAGCAGTACTTC
CASSEQDRAPYEQYF
>TRBD2|NA|TRBJ2-2|TRBV5-4
TGTGCCAGCAGCTCTAGCGGGGGGAACACCGGGGAGCTGTTTTTT
CASSSSGGNTGELFF
>NA|NA|TRBJ2-7|TRBV18
TGTGCCAGCTCACCCTCGGGGGAAACGCGGGGCTCCTACGAGCAGTACTTC
CASSPSGETRGSYEQYF
>TRBD2|NA|TRBJ2-7|TRBV12-5
TGTGCTAGTGGTTTTGCTCGACCGGGACTAGCTTTTTACGAGCAGTACTTC
CASGFARPGLAFYEQYF
>NA|NA|TRBJ1-2|TRBV5-4
TGTGCCAGCAGCTTACTCGACAGCCCGTACTATGGCTACACCTTC
CASSLLDSPYYGYTF
>NA|NA|TRBJ1-6|TRBV11-3
TGTGCCAGCAGCGACGGGTCCGGAGGGACCCTCCACTTT
CASSDGSGGTLHF
>NA|NA|TRBJ2-7|TRBV4-3
TGCGCCAGCAGCCAAGAGGGCTGGGCCTACGAGCAGTACTTC
CASSQEGWAYEQYF
>NA|NA|TRBJ1-4|TRBV30
TGTGCCTGGAGTTGGGGAGGTGAGAATGAAAAACTGTTTTTT
CAWSWGGENEKLFF
>TRBD1|NA|TRBJ1-2|TRBV5-5
TGTGCCAGCAGCGAGCAGCAGGGGGTCTATGGCTACACCTTC
CASSEQQGVYGYTF
>NA|NA|TRBJ2-7|TRBV14
TGTGCCAGCAGCCCCCGGACAGAGCCCTACGAGCAGTACTTC
CASSPRTEPYEQYF
>TRBD1|NA|TRBJ2-7|TRBV2
TGTGCCAGCAGGGACAGGGATAACGAGCAGTACTTC
CASRDRDNEQYF
>TRBD2|NA|TRBJ2-7|TRBV2
TGTGCCAGCAGGTACACTAGCGGAGTAAACGAGCAGTACTTC
CASRYTSGVNEQYF
>NA|NA|TRBJ2-1|TRBV4-1
TGCGCCAGCAGCCAAGCCGGGATCGCGGGCTACAATGAGCAGTTCTTC
CASSQAGIAGYNEQFF
>NA|NA|TRBJ2-2|TRBV5-4
TGTGCCAGCAGCTTGGTCGTGTCGGGGACCGGGGAGCTGTTTTTT
CASSLVVSGTGELFF
>NA|few|TRBJ1-5|TRBV11-2
TGTGCCAGCAGCTTAGTTTCGGGGCAGCCCCAGCATTTT
CASSLVSGQPQHF
>TRBD1|NA|TRBJ2-7|TRBV5-1
TGCGCCAGCAGCTTCAGGGGGCGCCATGTCGTACTTAACTACGAGCAGTACTTC
CASSFRGRHVVLNYEQYF
>TRBD1|NA|TRBJ2-1|TRBV5-6
TGTGCCAGCAGTCGGGTCTTACGGGCAGAGGGGGCGAAGCAGTTCTTC
CASSRVLRAEGAKQFF
>TRBD1|NA|TRBJ2-1|TRBV2
TGTGCCAAACAGACAGGGGGCTCCTACAATGAGCAGTTCTTC
CAKQTGGSYNEQFF
>NA|NA|TRBJ2-3|TRBV9
TGTGCCAGCAGCGTAATGGGGAGAAGATCAGGAGATACGCAGTATTTT
CASSVMGRRSGDTQYF
>TRBD2|NA|TRBJ2-2|TRBV4-1
TGCGCCAGCAGCTCGGGAGGGATTCTTACCGGGGAGCTGTTTTTT
CASSSGGILTGELFF
>NA|NA|TRBJ2-7|TRBV5-1
TGCGCCAGCAGCTTGGGTAGCGCGGCTCCCCCTCTACTCTACGAGCAGTACTTC
CASSLGSAAPPLLYEQYF
>NA|once|TRBJ1-3|TRBV15
TGTGCCACCAGTACCGACAGCTCTGGAAACACCATATATTTT
CATSTDSSGNTIYF
>NA|NA|TRBJ1-5|TRBV30
TGTGCCTGGAGTGTAGGACAAGGCCCCCAGCCCCAGCATTTT
CAWSVGQGPQPQHF
>NA|NA|TRBJ2-7|TRBV27
TGTGCCAGCAGTTTATCTGGGCAGGGAAACGAGCAGTACTTC
CASSLSGQGNEQYF
>TRBD1|once|TRBJ1-2|TRBV7-9
TGTGCCAGCAGCTTGACAGGGGGCGACCCCTATGGCTACACCTTC
CASSLTGGDPYGYTF
>NA|NA|TRBJ2-7|TRBV7-8
TGTGCCAGCAGTTTAGCGTACTCCTACGAGCAGTACTTC
CASSLAYSYEQYF
>NA|NA|TRBJ2-1|TRBV4-2
TGTGCCAGCAGCCCCATGCCGGGACTTCAAGCCTACAATGAGCAGTTCTTC
CASSPMPGLQAYNEQFF
>NA|NA|TRBJ2-7|TRBV5-1
TGCGCCAGCAGCTTGTGGGACTCACCCATCCTTCCCTACGAGCAGTACTTC
CASSLWDSPILPYEQYF
>NA|NA|TRBJ2-7|TRBV6-5
TGTGCCAGCAGTTCTCCGACCCTCAGGGGTACCTACGAGCAGTACTTC
CASSSPTLRGTYEQYF
>TRBD2|NA|TRBJ2-7|TRBV9
TGTGCCAGCAGCGCAGGGTCTGGCGGGGGACCCTACGAGCAGTACTTC
CASSAGSGGGPYEQYF
>NA|NA|TRBJ1-3|TRBV7-9
TGTGCCAGCACTTCTGGAAACACCATATATTTT
CASTSGNTIYF
>TRBD2|NA|TRBJ2-3|TRBV10-1
TGCGCCAGCAGTGTTTTTAGCGGGGGGACCACAGATACGCAGTATTTT
CASSVFSGGTTDTQYF
>TRBD2|NA|TRBJ2-1|TRBV12-5
TGTGCTAGTGGTTTGGTATCGGGGACTAGCGGGGGGGCGTTCGAGGCCTACAATGAGCAGTTCTTC
CASGLVSGTSGGAFEAYNEQFF
>NA|NA|TRBJ1-5|TRBV2
TGTGCCAGCAGTAAATTAGACAGGACCAATCAGCCCCAGCATTTT
CASSKLDRTNQPQHF
>NA|once|TRBJ1-2|TRBV5-5
TGTGCCAGCAGCTTGTATACGGGGGAAAATGGCTACACCTTC
CASSLYTGENGYTF
>NA|NA|TRBJ1-2|TRBV4-3
TGCGCCAGCAGCCAAGATCAGGGCAGGTACTATGGCTACACCTTC
CASSQDQGRYYGYTF
>NA|few|TRBJ2-2|TRBV9
TGTGCCAGCAGCGTAATTGCAGGCACCGGGGAGCTGTTTTTT
CASSVIAGTGELFF
>TRBD2|NA|TRBJ2-1|TRBV9
TGTGCCAGCAGCGAATTTTGGGGGGGGTCCAGTTCGTACAATGAGCAGTTCTTC
CASSEFWGGSSSYNEQFF
>NA|NA|TRBJ2-3|TRBV6-5
TGTGCCAGCAGTTACTCGAGACTACTATTATACGCGCAGTATTTT
CASSYSRLLLYAQYF
>NA|NA|TRBJ2-7|TRBV5-1
TGCGCCAGCAGGCCGTCGACAGACTCCTACGAGCAGTACTTC
CASRPSTDSYEQYF
>NA|NA|TRBJ1-4|TRBV5-1
TGCGCCAGCAGCTTAGGGGAAGGTGAAAAACTGTTTTTT
CASSLGEGEKLFF
>NA|NA|TRBJ1-4|TRBV5-1
TGCGCCAGCAGCTTGGAAGGGAGTGAAAAACTGTTTTTT
CASSLEGSEKLFF
>TRBD1|once|TRBJ1-1|TRBV25-1
TGTGCCAGCAGTGAATCGGGACAGAGCGGCATTAACACTGAAGCTTTCTTT
CASSESGQSGINTEAFF